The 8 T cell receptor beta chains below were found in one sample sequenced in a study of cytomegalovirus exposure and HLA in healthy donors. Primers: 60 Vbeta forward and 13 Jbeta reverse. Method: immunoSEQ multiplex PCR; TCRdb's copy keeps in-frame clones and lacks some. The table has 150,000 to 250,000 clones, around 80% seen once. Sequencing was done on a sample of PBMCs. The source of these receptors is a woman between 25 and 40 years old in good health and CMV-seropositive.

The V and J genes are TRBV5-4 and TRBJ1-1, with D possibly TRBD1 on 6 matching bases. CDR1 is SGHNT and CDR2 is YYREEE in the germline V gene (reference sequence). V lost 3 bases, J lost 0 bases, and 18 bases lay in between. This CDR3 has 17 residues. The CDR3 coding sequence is TGTGCCAGCAGCTACCACCTGGGCGGGGGCATGAACACTGAAGCTTTCTTT. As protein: CASSYHLGGGMNTEAFF.

The CDR3 spells CASSFDEVRSGNTIYF. The CDR3 region has the DNA TGTGCCAGCAGCTTTGATGAGGTCCGCTCTGGAAACACCATATATTTT. This chain connects TRBV11-3 to TRBJ1-3, with unresolved D. The CDR3 is 16 amino acids. Deletions cut 3 bases from V and 0 bases from J, with 12 bases between. Germline CDR1 and CDR2: SGHNT and YENEEA. Full variable domain (outside the CDR3, taken from reference TRBV11-3 and TRBJ1-3): EAGVVQSPRYKIIEKKQPVAFWCNPISGHNTLYWYLQNLGQGPELLIRYENEEAVDDSQLPKDRFSAERLKGVDSTLKIQPAELGDSAVYLCASSFDEVRSGNTIYFGEGSWLTVV.

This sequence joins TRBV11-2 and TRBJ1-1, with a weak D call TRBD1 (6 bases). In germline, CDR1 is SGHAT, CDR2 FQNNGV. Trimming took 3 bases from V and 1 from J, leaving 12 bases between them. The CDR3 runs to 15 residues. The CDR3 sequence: CASSLREGQNTEAFF. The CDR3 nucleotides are TGTGCCAGCAGCTTGCGAGAGGGACAGAACACTGAAGCTTTCTTT.

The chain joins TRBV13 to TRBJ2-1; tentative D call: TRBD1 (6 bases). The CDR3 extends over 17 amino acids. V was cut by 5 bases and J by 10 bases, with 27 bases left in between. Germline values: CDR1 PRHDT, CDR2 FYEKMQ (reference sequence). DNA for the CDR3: TGTGCCAGCAGCCTAAACCCAGGGGAAAAGTCAATCAAGGAGCAGTTCTTC. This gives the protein CASSLNPGEKSIKEQFF.

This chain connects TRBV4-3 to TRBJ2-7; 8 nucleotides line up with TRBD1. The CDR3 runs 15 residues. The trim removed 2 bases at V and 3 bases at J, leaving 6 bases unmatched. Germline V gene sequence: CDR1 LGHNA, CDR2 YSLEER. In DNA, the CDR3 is TGCGCCAGCAGCCAATACCGACAGGGGATCTACGAGCAGTACTTC. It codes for CASSQYRQGIYEQYF.

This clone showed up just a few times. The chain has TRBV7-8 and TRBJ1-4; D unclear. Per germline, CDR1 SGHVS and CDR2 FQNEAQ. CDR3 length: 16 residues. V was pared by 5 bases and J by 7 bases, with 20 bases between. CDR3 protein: CASSPRHIKGGEKLFF. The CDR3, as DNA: TGTGCCAGCAGCCCTCGGCACATCAAAGGAGGTGAAAAACTGTTTTTT.

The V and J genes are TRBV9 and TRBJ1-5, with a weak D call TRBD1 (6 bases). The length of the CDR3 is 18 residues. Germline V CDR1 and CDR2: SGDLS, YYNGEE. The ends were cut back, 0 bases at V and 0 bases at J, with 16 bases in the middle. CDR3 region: CASSVGPGTRYSNQPQHF. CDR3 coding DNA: TGTGCCAGCAGCGTAGGGCCCGGGACACGGTATAGCAATCAGCCCCAGCATTTT.

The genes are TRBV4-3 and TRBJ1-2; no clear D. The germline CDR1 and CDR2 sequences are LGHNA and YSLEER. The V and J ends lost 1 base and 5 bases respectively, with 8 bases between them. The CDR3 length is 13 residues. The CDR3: CASSQVGGYGYTF. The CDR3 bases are TGCGCCAGCAGCCAAGTTGGAGGTTATGGCTACACCTTC.